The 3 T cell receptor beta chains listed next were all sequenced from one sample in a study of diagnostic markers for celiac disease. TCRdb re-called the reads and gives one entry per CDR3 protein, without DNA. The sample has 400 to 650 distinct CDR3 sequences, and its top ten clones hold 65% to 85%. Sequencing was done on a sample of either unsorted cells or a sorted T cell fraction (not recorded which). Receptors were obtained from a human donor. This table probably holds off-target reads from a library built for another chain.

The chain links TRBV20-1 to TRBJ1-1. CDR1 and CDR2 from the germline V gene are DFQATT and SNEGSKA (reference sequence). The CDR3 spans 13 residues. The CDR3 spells CSARSYMNTEAFF.

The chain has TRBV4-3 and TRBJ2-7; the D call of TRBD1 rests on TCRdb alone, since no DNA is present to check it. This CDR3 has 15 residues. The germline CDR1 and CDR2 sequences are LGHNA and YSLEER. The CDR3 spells CASSLGQGSSYEQYF.

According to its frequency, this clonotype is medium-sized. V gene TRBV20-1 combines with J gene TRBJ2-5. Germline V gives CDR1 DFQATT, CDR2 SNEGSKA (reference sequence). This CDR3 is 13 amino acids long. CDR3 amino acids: CSASYIGRETQYF.